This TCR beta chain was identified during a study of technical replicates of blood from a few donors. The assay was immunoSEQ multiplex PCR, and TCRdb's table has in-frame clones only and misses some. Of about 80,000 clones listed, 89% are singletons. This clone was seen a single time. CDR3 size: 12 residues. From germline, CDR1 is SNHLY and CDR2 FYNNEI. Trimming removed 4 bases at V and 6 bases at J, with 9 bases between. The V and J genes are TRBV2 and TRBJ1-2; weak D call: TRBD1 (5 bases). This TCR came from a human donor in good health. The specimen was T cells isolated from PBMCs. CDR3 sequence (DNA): TGTGCCAGCAGTGGGGGCCTGGATGGCTACACCTTC. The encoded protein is CASSGGLDGYTF.